This TCR beta chain originates from a study of T cell responses to AZD1222 COVID-19 vaccine. Findings and limits, study-wide: Donors, mostly white British, included more females; clonal diversity was possibly underestimated. The reported proportion of spike-specific TCRs targeting unmutated variant regions was nearly half.

The count of this clone is one. What it binds is unknown. The table came from immunoSEQ multiplex PCR; TCRdb's copy has only in-frame clones and leaves some out. The sample has about 160,000 clones, 85% to 95% seen once. CDR3 length: 18 residues. Deletions cut 4 bases from V and 7 bases from J, with 26 bases between. Germline loops: CDR1 SGHKS, CDR2 YYEKEE (reference sequence). Pooling covered second doses at about 4 or about 12 weeks. The sequences come from peripheral blood, collected 28 days after the second AZD1222 dose. This sequence joins TRBV5-5 and TRBJ2-2; possibly TRBD1 for D (5 bases). The clonotype was recovered from an adult who received the AZD1222 COVID-19 vaccine. In DNA form, the CDR3 reads TGTGCCAGCAGCAGCGACCTTTGGTCGCAGGGTAACGGCGGGGAGCTGTTTTTT. Protein product: CASSSDLWSQGNGGELFF.